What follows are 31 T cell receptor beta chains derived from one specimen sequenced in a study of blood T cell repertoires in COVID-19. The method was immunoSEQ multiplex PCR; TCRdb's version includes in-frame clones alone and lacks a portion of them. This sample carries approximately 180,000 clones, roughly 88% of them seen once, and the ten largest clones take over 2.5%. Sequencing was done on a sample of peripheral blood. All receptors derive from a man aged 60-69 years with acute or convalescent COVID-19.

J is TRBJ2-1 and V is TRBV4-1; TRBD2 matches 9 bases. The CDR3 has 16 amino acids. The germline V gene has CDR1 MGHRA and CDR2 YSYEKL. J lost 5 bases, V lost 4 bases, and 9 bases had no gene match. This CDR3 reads CASSRPGLAPNNEQFF. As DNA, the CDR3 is TGCGCCAGCAGCCGCCCGGGACTAGCACCAAACAATGAGCAGTTCTTC.

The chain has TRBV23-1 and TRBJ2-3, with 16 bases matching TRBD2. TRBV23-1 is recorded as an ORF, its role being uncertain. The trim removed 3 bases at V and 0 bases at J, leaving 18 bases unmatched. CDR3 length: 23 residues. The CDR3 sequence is CASSQDRARTGTSGRASTDTQYF. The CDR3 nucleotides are TGCGCCAGCAGTCAGGACAGGGCACGAACCGGGACTAGCGGGAGGGCCAGCACAGATACGCAGTATTTT.

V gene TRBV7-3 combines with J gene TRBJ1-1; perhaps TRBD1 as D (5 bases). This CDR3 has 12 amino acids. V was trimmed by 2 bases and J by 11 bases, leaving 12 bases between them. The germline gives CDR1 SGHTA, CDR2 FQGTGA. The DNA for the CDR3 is TGTGCCAGCAGCTTACCCAGGGTAGGGGCTTTCTTT. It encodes CASSLPRVGAFF.

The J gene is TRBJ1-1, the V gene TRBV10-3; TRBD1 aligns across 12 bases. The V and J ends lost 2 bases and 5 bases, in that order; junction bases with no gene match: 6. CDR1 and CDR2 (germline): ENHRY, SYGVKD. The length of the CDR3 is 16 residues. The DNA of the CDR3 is TGTGCCATCAGTGAGCCGGGACAGGGGGCTTGGACTGAAGCTTTCTTT. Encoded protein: CAISEPGQGAWTEAFF.

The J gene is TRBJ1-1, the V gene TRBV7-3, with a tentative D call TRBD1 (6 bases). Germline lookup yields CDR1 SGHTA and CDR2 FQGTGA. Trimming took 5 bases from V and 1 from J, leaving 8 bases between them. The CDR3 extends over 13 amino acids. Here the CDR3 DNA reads TGTGCCAGCAGCCCGACAGGGAACACTGAAGCTTTCTTT. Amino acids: CASSPTGNTEAFF.

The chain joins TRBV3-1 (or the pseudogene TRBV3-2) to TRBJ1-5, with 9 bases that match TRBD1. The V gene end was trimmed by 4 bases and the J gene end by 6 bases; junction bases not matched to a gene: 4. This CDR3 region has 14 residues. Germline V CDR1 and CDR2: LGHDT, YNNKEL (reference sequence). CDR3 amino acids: CASSPRTGVQPQHF. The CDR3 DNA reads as TGTGCCAGCAGCCCTAGGACAGGGGTTCAGCCCCAGCATTTT.

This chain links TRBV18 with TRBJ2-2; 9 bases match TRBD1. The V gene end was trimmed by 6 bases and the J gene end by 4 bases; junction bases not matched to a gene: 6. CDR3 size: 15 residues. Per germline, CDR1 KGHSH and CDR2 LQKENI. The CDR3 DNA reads TGTGCCAGCTCCGGACAGGGGTTGAGCACCGGGGAGCTGTTTTTT. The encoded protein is CASSGQGLSTGELFF.

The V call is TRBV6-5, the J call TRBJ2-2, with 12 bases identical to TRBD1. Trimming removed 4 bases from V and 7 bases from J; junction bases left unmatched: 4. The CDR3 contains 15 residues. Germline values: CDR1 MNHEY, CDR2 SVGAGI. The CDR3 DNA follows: TGTGCCAGCAGTTCCGGGACAGGGGGCGGCGGGGAGCTGTTTTTT. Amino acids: CASSSGTGGGGELFF.

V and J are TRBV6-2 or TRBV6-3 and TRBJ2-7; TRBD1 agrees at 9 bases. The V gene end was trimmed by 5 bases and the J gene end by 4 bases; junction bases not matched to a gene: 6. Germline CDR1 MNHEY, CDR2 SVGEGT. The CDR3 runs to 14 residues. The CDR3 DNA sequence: TGTGCCAGCAGTCACAGGGGGCGCGAATACGAGCAGTACTTC. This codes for CASSHRGREYEQYF.

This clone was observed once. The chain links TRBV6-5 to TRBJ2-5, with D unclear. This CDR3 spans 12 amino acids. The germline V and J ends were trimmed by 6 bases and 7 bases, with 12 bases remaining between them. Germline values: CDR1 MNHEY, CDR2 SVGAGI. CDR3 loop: CASRPPSGTQYF. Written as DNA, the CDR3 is TGTGCCAGCAGACCCCCCAGTGGGACCCAGTACTTC.

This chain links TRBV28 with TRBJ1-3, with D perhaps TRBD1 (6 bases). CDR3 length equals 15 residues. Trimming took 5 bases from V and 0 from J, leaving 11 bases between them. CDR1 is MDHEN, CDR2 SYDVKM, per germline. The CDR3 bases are TGTGCCAGCAGTCAACAGGGCAGCTCTGGAAACACCATATATTTT. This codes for CASSQQGSSGNTIYF.

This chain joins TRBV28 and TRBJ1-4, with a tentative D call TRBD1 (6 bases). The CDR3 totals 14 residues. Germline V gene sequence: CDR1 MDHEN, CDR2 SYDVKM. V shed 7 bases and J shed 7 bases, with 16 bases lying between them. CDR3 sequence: CASTGGRRGEKLFF. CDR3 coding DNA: TGTGCCAGCACCGGGGGGCGGCGAGGTGAAAAACTGTTTTTT.

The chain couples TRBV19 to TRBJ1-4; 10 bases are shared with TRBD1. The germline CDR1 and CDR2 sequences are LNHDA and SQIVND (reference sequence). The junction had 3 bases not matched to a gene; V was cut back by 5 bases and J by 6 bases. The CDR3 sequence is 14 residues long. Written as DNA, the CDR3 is TGTGCCAGTAGTCTGACAGGGGGCTATGAAAAACTGTTTTTT. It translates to CASSLTGGYEKLFF.

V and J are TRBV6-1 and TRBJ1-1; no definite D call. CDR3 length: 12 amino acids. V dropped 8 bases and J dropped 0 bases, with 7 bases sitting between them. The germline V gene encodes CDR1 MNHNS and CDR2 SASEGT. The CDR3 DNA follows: TGTGCCAGCGGCCCGCTGAACACTGAAGCTTTCTTT. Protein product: CASGPLNTEAFF.

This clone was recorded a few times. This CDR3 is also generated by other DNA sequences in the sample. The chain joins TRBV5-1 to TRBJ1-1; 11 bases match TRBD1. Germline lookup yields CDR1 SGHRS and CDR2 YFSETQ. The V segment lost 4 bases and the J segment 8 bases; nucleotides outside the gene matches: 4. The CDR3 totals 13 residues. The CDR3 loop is CASSLGQGAEAFF. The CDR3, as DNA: TGCGCCAGCAGCCTCGGACAGGGGGCAGAAGCTTTCTTT.

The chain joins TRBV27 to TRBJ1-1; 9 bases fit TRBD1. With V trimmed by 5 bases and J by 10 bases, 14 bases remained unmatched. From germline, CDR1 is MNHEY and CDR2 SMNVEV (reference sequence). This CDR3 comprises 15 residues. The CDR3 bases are TGTGCCAGCAGTCGTTATCCCCCGGGACAGGGAGGAGCTTTCTTT. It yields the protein CASSRYPPGQGGAFF.

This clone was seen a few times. CDR3 sequence (DNA): TGTGCCAGCAGCTCGGGAAACACCTACGAGCAGTACTTC. Its protein product is CASSSGNTYEQYF. V usage is TRBV7-2 and J usage is TRBJ2-7, with a tentative D call TRBD2 (5 bases). Germline lookup yields CDR1 SGHTA and CDR2 FQGNSA. V lost 4 bases and J lost 2, with 9 bases in between. This CDR3 is 13 amino acids long.

CDR3 coding DNA: TGTGCCAGTAGTGACAGGGTCAATCAGCCCCAGCATTTT. Protein sequence: CASSDRVNQPQHF. The chain is built from TRBV19 and TRBJ1-5; 7 nucleotides match TRBD1. The CDR3 is made up of 13 amino acids. Germline V gene lookup returns CDR1 LNHDA and CDR2 SQIVND (reference sequence). J gave up 3 bases and V 5 bases, and 1 base lay outside the gene matches.

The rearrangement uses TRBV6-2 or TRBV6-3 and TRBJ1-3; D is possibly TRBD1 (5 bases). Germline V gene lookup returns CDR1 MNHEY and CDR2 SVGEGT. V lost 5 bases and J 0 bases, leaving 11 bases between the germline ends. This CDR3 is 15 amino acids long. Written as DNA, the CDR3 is TGTGCCAGCAGTACGGGACTGCTCTCTGGAAACACCATATATTTT. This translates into CASSTGLLSGNTIYF.

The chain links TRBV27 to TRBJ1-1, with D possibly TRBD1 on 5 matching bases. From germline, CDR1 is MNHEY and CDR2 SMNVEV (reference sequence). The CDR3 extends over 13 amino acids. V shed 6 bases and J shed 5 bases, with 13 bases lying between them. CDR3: CASSELGGTEAFF. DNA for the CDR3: TGTGCCAGCAGCGAGCTTGGGGGGACTGAAGCTTTCTTT.

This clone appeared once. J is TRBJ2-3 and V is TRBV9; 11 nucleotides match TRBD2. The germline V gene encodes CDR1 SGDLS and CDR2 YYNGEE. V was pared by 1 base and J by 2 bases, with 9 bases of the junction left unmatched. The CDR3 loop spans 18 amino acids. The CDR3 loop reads CASSVKGGTSGSTDTQYF. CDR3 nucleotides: TGTGCCAGCAGCGTAAAAGGGGGGACTAGCGGCTCCACAGATACGCAGTATTTT.

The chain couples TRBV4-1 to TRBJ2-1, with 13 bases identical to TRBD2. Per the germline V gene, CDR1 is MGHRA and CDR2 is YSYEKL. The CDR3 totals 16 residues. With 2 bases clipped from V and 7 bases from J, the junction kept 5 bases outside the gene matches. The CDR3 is CASSQPGLAGENEQFF. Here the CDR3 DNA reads TGCGCCAGCAGCCAACCTGGACTAGCGGGAGAAAATGAGCAGTTCTTC.

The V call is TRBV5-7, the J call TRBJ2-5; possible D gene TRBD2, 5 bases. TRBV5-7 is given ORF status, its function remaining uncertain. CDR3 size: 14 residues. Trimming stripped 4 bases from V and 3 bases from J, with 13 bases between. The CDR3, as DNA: TGTGCCAGCAGCATCCTTGAGGGAAAAGAGACCCAGTACTTC. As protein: CASSILEGKETQYF.

Written as DNA, the CDR3 is TGCGCCAGCAGCTTGGTTCTAAACACTGAAGCTTTCTTT. Protein: CASSLVLNTEAFF. This chain uses TRBV5-1 with TRBJ1-1; D is unclear. This CDR3 has 13 amino acids. Trimming left V 0 bases short and J 2 bases short, with 5 bases between. Germline V lookup: CDR1 SGHRS, CDR2 YFSETQ.

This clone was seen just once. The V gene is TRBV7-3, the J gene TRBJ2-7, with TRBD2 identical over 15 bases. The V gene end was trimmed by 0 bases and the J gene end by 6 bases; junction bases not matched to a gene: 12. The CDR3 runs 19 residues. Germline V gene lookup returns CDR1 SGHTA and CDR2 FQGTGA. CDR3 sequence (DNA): TGTGCCAGCAGCTTAACCCGGACTAGCGGGAGGGCCAGGATTCCCGAGCAGTACTTC. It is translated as CASSLTRTSGRARIPEQYF.

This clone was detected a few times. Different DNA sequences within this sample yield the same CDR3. This CDR3 is CASRPPGYGYTF. CDR3 coding DNA: TGTGCCAGCAGGCCCCCGGGTTATGGCTACACCTTC. The chain has TRBV12-3 or TRBV12-4 and TRBJ1-2; D unclear. This CDR3 has 12 amino acids. The V and J ends lost 6 bases and 5 bases respectively, with 10 bases between them.

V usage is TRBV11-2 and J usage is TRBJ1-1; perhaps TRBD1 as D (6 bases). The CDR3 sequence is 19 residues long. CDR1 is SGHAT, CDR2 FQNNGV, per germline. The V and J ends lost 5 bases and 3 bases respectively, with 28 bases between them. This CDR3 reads CASSPTREQGRRRYTEAFF. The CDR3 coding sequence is TGTGCCAGCAGCCCCACCCGGGAACAGGGTCGGAGGAGGTACACTGAAGCTTTCTTT. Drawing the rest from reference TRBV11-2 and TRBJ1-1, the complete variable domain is EAGVAQSPRYKIIEKRQSVAFWCNPISGHATLYWYQQILGQGPKLLIQFQNNGVVDDSQLPKDRFSAERLKGVDSTLKIQPAKLEDSAVYLCASSPTREQGRRRYTEAFFGQGTRLTVV.

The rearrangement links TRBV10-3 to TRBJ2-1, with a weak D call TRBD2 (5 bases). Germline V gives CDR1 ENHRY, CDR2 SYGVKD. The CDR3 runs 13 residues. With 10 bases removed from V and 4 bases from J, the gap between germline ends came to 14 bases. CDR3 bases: TGTGCCAGCAGCGTAGGAGGATACAATGAGCAGTTCTTC. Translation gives CASSVGGYNEQFF.

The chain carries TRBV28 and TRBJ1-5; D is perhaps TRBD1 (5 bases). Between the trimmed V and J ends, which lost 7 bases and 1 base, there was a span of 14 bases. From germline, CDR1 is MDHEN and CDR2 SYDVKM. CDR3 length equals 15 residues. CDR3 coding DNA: TGTGCCAGCAAACTGGGAGGGGTGAGCAATCAGCCCCAGCATTTT. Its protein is CASKLGGVSNQPQHF.

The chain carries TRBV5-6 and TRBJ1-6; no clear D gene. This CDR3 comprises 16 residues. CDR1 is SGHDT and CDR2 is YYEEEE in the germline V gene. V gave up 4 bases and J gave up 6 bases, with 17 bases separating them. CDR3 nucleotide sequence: TGTGCCAGCAGCCAATGGCCTCCCCCCTTTAATTCACCCCTCCACTTT. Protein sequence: CASSQWPPPFNSPLHF.

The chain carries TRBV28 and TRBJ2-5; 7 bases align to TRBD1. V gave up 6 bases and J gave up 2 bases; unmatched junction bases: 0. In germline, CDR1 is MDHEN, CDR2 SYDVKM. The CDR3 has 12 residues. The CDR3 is CASRGQQETQYF. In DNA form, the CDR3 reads TGTGCCAGCAGGGGACAGCAAGAGACCCAGTACTTC.